Each of the 19 T cell receptor beta chains below was sequenced from the same sample in a study of T-cell memory formation after mild COVID-19. TCRdb analysed the 5' RACE reads with MiXCR anew, one entry per CDR3 protein. This table holds about 110,000 distinct CDR3 sequences, about a sixth found once. Input material: PBMCs or a T cell subset sorted from them (not recorded which). All receptors derive from a man between 18 and 35 years old who had mild COVID-19 (a few samples of this study predate the infection). Cell type and time point are not known.

This clonotype was found a few times. The chain links TRBV6-6 to TRBJ2-3; 9 bases are shared with TRBD2. The CDR3 is 16 amino acids. CDR1 and CDR2 (germline): MNHNY, SVGAGI (reference sequence). The ends lost 7 bases at V and 3 bases at J; junction bases unmatched: 11. This CDR3 reads CASTLRGGVLTDTQYF. Written as DNA, the CDR3 is TGTGCCAGCACCCTGCGGGGGGGGGTCCTTACAGATACGCAGTATTTT.

The rearrangement joins TRBV21-1 to TRBJ1-6. TRBV21-1 is given as a pseudogene. The CDR3 length is 15 residues. The CDR3 nucleotides are TGTGCCAGAAACGATCCAGGGGGACTGCGGTCACCCCTCCACTTT. This codes for CARNDPGGLRSPLHF.

V gene TRBV7-2 combines with J gene TRBJ1-2, with D possibly TRBD1 on 5 matching bases. The V end was cut by 1 base, the J end by 5 bases, with 11 bases between. Germline V gene lookup returns CDR1 SGHTA and CDR2 FQGNSA. The CDR3 consists of 14 residues. In nucleotides, the CDR3 is TGTGCCAGCAGCTTAGGGGGGACGGCTTATGGCTACACCTTC. This gives the protein CASSLGGTAYGYTF.

V is TRBV10-3 and J is TRBJ2-5, with 10 bases identical to TRBD2. V shed 5 bases, J shed 5 bases, and the junction held 8 bases outside the gene matches. Germline CDR1 ENHRY, CDR2 SYGVKD. CDR3 length: 15 amino acids. The CDR3 nucleotides read TGTGCCATCAGTCAAACAGCGGGGGGGCTTGAGACCCAGTACTTC. It encodes CAISQTAGGLETQYF.

The chain has TRBV4-1 and TRBJ2-5, with D possibly TRBD2 on 6 matching bases. Deletions cut 1 base from V and 7 bases from J, with 13 bases between. CDR1 and CDR2 (germline): MGHRA, YSYEKL. There are 14 residues in the CDR3. This CDR3 reads CASSQVGGFVTQYF. The CDR3 bases are TGCGCCAGCAGCCAAGTCGGAGGGTTCGTGACCCAGTACTTC.

The chain combines TRBV5-1 with TRBJ2-1; maybe TRBD2 (5 bases). Looked up from germline, CDR1 is SGHRS and CDR2 is YFSETQ. CDR3 size: 16 residues. Trimming removed 1 base at V and 3 bases at J, with 14 bases between. In DNA form, the CDR3 reads TGCGCCAGCAGCTTGTTTCCTAGCTCGGGCTACAATGAGCAGTTCTTC. As protein: CASSLFPSSGYNEQFF. Full variable domain (outside the CDR3, taken from reference TRBV5-1 and TRBJ2-1): KAGVTQTPRYLIKTRGQQVTLSCSPISGHRSVSWYQQTPGQGLQFLFEYFSETQRNKGNFPGRFSGRQFSNSRSEMNVSTLELGDSALYLCASSLFPSSGYNEQFFGPGTRLTVL.

In its sample, this clonotype was seen many times. This chain links TRBV24-1 with TRBJ2-1, with unresolved D. Per the germline V gene, CDR1 is KGHDR and CDR2 is SFDVKD. This CDR3 spans 15 amino acids. Trimming cost V 3 bases and J 7 bases, with 15 bases left between them. The CDR3, as DNA: TGTGCCACCAGTGATGGGAAGATCCAAGGTAATGAGCAGTTCTTC. Protein product: CATSDGKIQGNEQFF.

The genes are TRBV5-5 and TRBJ1-1; the D gene is possibly TRBD1 (6 bases). The V end lost 0 bases, the J end lost 7 bases, and 13 bases lay between the germline ends. This CDR3 has 14 amino acids. The V gene's germline CDR1 is SGHKS and CDR2 YYEKEE (reference sequence). CDR3 coding DNA: TGTGCCAGCAGCTTGGTCCGGGGGCACGGTGAAGCTTTCTTT. The encoded protein is CASSLVRGHGEAFF.

The V and J genes are TRBV6-1 and TRBJ1-2; 10 bases are shared with TRBD1. Unmatched junction bases numbered 3, after V lost 6 bases and J lost 2 bases. Germline V gene data show CDR1 as MNHNS and CDR2 as SASEGT. This CDR3 contains 14 residues. DNA of the CDR3: TGTGCCAGCAGCAGACAGGGGGCGAACTATGGCTACACCTTC. Protein sequence: CASSRQGANYGYTF.

This clonotype was counted a few times. This chain uses TRBV20-1 with TRBJ2-7; 14 bases map to TRBD2. Trimming removed 4 bases from V and 0 bases from J; junction bases left unmatched: 2. CDR1 and CDR2 (germline): DFQATT, SNEGSKA (reference sequence). The CDR3 is 15 residues long. The DNA of the CDR3 is TGCAGTGCTACCGGGACTAGCGGGGGCTCCTACGAGCAGTACTTC. Protein product: CSATGTSGGSYEQYF.

The rearrangement links TRBV3-1 to TRBJ2-7, with a possible D match to TRBD2 (7 bases). This CDR3 spans 16 amino acids. Trimming stripped 3 bases from V and 6 bases from J, with 21 bases between. Germline V gene data show CDR1 as LGHDT and CDR2 as YNNKEL (reference sequence). The CDR3 is CASSHEGGLGSSEQYF. As DNA, the CDR3 is TGTGCCAGCAGCCATGAGGGGGGGCTCGGATCCAGCGAGCAGTACTTC.

The V gene is TRBV29-1, the J gene TRBJ1-3, with D hard to call. V was clipped by 7 bases and J by 0 bases, with 13 bases between them. CDR3 length: 14 amino acids. Germline V lookup: CDR1 SQVTM, CDR2 ANQGSEA. For the CDR3, the DNA is TGCAGCGCCTTGGACCCTAACTCTGGAAACACCATATATTTT. Translation: CSALDPNSGNTIYF.

The chain recombines TRBV7-3 with TRBJ1-2; D is perhaps TRBD1 (6 bases). Germline-derived CDR1 and CDR2 are SGHTA and FQGTGA. V was trimmed by 5 bases and J by 7 bases, leaving 20 bases between them. CDR3 length: 15 residues. The CDR3 nucleotides are TGTGCCAGCAGCGCCATGGGGGGCTCGAGCTTTGGCTACACCTTC. Translating it yields CASSAMGGSSFGYTF.

The chain is built from TRBV2 and TRBJ1-4; D is possibly TRBD1 (6 bases). V gave up 6 bases and J gave up 3 bases, with 8 bases separating them. The length of the CDR3 is 13 residues. Germline loops: CDR1 SNHLY, CDR2 FYNNEI. CDR3 residues: CASSGTPNEKLFF. CDR3 nucleotides: TGTGCCAGCAGCGGGACACCTAATGAAAAACTGTTTTTT. The full variable domain, completed using reference TRBV2 and TRBJ1-4, is EPEVTQTPSHQVTQMGQEVILRCVPISNHLYFYWYRQILGQKVEFLVSFYNNEISEKSEIFDDQFSVERPDGSNFTLKIRSTKLEDSAMYFCASSGTPNEKLFFGSGTQLSVL.

This clonotype appeared a few times. This sequence joins TRBV12-3 or TRBV12-4 and TRBJ2-2; 14 nucleotides line up with TRBD2. The CDR3 contains 20 residues. Losses at the gene ends were 6 bases for V and 4 bases for J; bases not matched to a gene: 16. CDR3 sequence reads: CASSPSTGTSGGFGTGELFF. Written as DNA, the CDR3 is TGTGCCAGCAGCCCAAGCACCGGGACTAGCGGGGGTTTCGGCACCGGGGAGCTGTTTTTT.

CDR3 protein: CASSQAAGREEQFF. CDR3 sequence (DNA): TGTGCCAGCAGCCAAGCGGCAGGACGGGAGGAGCAGTTCTTC. The genes are TRBV3-1 and TRBJ2-1, with D perhaps TRBD2 (6 bases). Germline values: CDR1 LGHDT, CDR2 YNNKEL (reference sequence). V was cut by 1 base and J by 10 bases, with 14 bases left in between. The CDR3 covers 14 residues.

This clonotype has at least ten counts. This chain links TRBV3-1 with TRBJ2-5; D gene uncertain. The CDR3 extends over 12 amino acids. V dropped 3 bases and J dropped 1 base, with 3 bases sitting between them. Germline CDR1 reads LGHDT; CDR2 reads YNNKEL (reference sequence). The CDR3 DNA is TGTGCCAGCAGCCATCTCCAAGAGACCCAGTACTTC. Translating it yields CASSHLQETQYF.

The chain recombines TRBV20-1 with TRBJ2-7; tentatively, D is TRBD1 or TRBD2 (5 bases each). The CDR3 has 15 residues. With 6 bases removed from V and 5 bases from J, the gap between germline ends came to 23 bases. CDR1 is DFQATT and CDR2 is SNEGSKA in the germline V gene (reference sequence). DNA for the CDR3: TGCAGTGCCCCGCCCCGGGGTAGGGGCTCGAACGAGCAGTACTTC. This sequence encodes CSAPPRGRGSNEQYF.

This clonotype was counted between two and nine times. The gene calls are TRBV6-2 or TRBV6-3 and TRBJ1-1; D might be TRBD1 (6 bases). This CDR3 comprises 15 residues. Germline CDR1 and CDR2: MNHEY and SVGEGT. The germline V and J ends were trimmed by 3 bases and 4 bases, with 15 bases remaining between them. The DNA of the CDR3 is TGTGCCAGCAGTTATTCCCAGGGGAGCGGCACTGAAGCTTTCTTT. Its translation: CASSYSQGSGTEAFF.